The source of this T cell receptor (beta chain) is a study of graft-versus-host responses after intestinal transplantation. For the study at large: Anti-thymocyte globulin induction preceded approximately three years of tacrolimus and steroid maintenance in all recipients.

With regard to this clone: What it binds is not known.

The repertoire was sequenced with immunoSEQ multiplex PCR; TCRdb's copy has only in-frame clones and lacks some. The sample includes approximately 130,000 clones, approximately 94% seen only once; the top ten take about 0.16%. J gave up 4 bases and V 0 bases, and 5 bases lay outside the gene matches. Germline CDR1 reads SGHRS; CDR2 reads YFSETQ. The CDR3 consists of 15 residues. The receptor comes from a human donor who received an intestinal transplant. This specimen consisted of unstimulated CD4+ T cells sorted from spleen or lymph node cells, obtained before intestinal transplant. The chain uses TRBV5-1 and TRBJ1-2; 8 bases match TRBD1. The CDR3 here is CASSLDGQGGYGYTF. The CDR3 DNA sequence: TGCGCCAGCAGCTTGGATGGACAGGGAGGCTATGGCTACACCTTC.